What follows is one T cell receptor beta chain and its context. Assay runs were performed at deep level. Repertoires were generated with immunoSEQ multiplex PCR, while TCRdb's copy carries only in-frame clones and drops some. Of roughly 330,000 clones detected, around 72% appear once; the ten largest clones hold under 13%. The data were taken from a study of shared clonotypes between healthy human individuals. Between the trimmed V and J ends, which lost 2 bases and 6 bases, there was a span of 15 bases. Germline V lookup: CDR1 SGHDT, CDR2 YYEEEE. The CDR3 has 15 amino acids. The sample taken for sequencing was memory CD4+ T cells sorted from blood. Documented subset: CD45RA-negative fraction. The chain joins TRBV5-6 to TRBJ1-5; maybe TRBD1 (6 bases). This clonotype originated in a man between 25 and 39 years old in good health. Here the CDR3 reads CASSLTQGRGQPQHF. The CDR3 DNA reads TGTGCCAGCAGCTTAACACAGGGTAGGGGTCAGCCCCAGCATTTT.